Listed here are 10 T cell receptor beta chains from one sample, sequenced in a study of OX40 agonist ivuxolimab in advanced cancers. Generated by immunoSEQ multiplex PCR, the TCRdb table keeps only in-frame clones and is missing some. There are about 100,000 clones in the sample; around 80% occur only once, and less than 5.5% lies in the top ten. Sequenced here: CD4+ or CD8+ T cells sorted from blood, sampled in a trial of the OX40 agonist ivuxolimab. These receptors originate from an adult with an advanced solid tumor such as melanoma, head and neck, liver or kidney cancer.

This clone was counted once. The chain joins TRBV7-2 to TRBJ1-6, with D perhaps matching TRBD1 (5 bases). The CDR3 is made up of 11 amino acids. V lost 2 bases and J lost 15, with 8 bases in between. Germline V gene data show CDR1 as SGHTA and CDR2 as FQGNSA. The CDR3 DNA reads TGTGCCAGCAGCTTACCCGGGGGCCTCCACTTT. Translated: CASSLPGGLHF. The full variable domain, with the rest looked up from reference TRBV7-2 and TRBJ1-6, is GAGVSQSPSNKVTEKGKDVELRCDPISGHTALYWYRQSLGQGLEFLIYFQGNSAPDKSGLPSDRFSAERTGGSVSTLTIQRTQQEDSAVYLCASSLPGGLHFGNGTRLTVT.

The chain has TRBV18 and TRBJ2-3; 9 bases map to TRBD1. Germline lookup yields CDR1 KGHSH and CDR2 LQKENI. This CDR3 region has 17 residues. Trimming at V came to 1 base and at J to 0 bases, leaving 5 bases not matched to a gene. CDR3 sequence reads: CASSPLAQGASTDTQYF. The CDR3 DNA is TGTGCCAGCTCACCACTTGCACAGGGGGCAAGCACAGATACGCAGTATTTT. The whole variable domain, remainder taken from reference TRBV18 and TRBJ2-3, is NAGVMQNPRHLVRRRGQEARLRCSPMKGHSHVYWYRQLPEEGLKFMVYLQKENIIDESGMPKERFSAEFPKEGPSILRIQQVVRGDSAAYFCASSPLAQGASTDTQYFGPGTRLTVL.

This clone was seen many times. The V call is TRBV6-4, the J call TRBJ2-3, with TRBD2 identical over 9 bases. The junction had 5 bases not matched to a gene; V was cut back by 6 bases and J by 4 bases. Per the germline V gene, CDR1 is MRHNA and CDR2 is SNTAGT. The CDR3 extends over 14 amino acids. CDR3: CASSPAGGADTQYF. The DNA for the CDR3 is TGTGCCAGCAGCCCCGCGGGGGGGGCAGATACGCAGTATTTT.

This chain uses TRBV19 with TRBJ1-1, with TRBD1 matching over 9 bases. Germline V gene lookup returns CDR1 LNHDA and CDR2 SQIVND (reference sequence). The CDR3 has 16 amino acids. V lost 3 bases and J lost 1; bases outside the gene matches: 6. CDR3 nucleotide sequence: TGTGCCAGTAGTATCCCACAGGGGGCCGGGAACACTGAAGCTTTCTTT. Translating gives CASSIPQGAGNTEAFF. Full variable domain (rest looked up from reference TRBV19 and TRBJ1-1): DGGITQSPKYLFRKEGQNVTLSCEQNLNHDAMYWYRQDPGQGLRLIYYSQIVNDFQKGDIAEGYSVSREKKESFPLTVTSAQKNPTAFYLCASSIPQGAGNTEAFFGQGTRLTVV.

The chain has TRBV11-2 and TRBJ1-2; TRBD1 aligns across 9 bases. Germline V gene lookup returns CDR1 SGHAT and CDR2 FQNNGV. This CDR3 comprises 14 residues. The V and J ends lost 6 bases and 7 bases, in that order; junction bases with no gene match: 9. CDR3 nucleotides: TGTGCCAGCAGGAGAAGGGACAGGGTTCCTGGCTACACCTTC. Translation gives CASRRRDRVPGYTF.

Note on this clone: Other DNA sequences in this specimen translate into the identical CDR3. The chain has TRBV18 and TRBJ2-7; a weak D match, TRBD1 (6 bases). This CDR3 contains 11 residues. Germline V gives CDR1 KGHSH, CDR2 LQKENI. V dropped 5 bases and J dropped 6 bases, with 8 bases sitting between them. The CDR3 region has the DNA TGTGCCAGCTCAAGAGGGGGCGAGCAGTACTTC. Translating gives CASSRGGEQYF.

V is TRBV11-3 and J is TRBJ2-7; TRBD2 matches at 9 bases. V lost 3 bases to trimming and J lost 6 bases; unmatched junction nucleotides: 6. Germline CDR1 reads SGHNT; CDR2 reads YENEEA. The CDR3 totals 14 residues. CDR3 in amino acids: CASSFSGGVSEQYF. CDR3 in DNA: TGTGCCAGCAGCTTTAGCGGGGGTGTCTCCGAGCAGTACTTC. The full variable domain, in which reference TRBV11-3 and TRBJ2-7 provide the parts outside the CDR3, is EAGVVQSPRYKIIEKKQPVAFWCNPISGHNTLYWYLQNLGQGPELLIRYENEEAVDDSQLPKDRFSAERLKGVDSTLKIQPAELGDSAVYLCASSFSGGVSEQYFGPGTRLTVT.

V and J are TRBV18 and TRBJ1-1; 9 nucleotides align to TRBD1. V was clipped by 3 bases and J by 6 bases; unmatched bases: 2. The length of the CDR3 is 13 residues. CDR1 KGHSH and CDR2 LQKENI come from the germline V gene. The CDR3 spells CASSPGQGPEAFF. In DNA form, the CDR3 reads TGTGCCAGCTCACCGGGACAGGGCCCTGAAGCTTTCTTT.

Here the CDR3 reads CASSSGQGGQPQHF. In nucleotides, the CDR3 is TGCGCCAGCAGCTCTGGACAGGGGGGTCAGCCCCAGCATTTT. The J gene is TRBJ1-5, the V gene TRBV5-1, with 10 bases matching TRBD1. The germline CDR1 and CDR2 sequences are SGHRS and YFSETQ. CDR3 size: 14 residues. V was pared by 3 bases and J by 6 bases, with 3 bases of the junction left unmatched.

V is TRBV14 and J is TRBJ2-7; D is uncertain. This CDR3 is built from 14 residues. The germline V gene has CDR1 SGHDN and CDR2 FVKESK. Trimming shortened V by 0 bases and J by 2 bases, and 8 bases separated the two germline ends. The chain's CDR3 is CASSQEGWAYEQYF. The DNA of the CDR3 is TGTGCCAGCAGCCAAGAGGGATGGGCCTACGAGCAGTACTTC.